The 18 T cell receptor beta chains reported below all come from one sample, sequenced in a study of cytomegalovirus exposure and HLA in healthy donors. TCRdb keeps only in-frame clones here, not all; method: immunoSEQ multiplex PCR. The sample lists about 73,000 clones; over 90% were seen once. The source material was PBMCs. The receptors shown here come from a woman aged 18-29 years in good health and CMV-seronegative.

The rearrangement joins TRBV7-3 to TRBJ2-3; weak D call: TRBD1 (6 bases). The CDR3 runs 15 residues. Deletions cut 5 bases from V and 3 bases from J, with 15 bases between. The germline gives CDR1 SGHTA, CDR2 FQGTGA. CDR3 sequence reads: CASSLGGSGTDTQYF. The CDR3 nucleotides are TGTGCCAGCAGCCTAGGGGGATCGGGGACAGATACGCAGTATTTT.

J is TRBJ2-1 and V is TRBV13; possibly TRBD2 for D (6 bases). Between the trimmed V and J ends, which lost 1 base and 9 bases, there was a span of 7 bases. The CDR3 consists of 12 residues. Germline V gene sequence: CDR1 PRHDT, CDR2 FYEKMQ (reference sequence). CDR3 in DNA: TGTGCCAGCAGCTTAGACGGGGGTGAGCAGTTCTTC. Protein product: CASSLDGGEQFF.

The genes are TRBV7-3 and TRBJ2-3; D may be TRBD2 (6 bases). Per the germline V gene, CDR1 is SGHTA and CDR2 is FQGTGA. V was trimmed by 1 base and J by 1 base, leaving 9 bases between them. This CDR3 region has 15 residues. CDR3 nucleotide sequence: TGTGCCAGCAGCTTAATGGGCGGGGGCACAGATACGCAGTATTTT. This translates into CASSLMGGGTDTQYF.

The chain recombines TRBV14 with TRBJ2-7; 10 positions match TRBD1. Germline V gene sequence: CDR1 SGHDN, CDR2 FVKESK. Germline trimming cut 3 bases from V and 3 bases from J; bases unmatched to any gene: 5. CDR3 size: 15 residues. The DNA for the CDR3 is TGTGCCAGCAGCCACCGAGACAGGGGGCTCTACGAGCAGTACTTC. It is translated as CASSHRDRGLYEQYF.

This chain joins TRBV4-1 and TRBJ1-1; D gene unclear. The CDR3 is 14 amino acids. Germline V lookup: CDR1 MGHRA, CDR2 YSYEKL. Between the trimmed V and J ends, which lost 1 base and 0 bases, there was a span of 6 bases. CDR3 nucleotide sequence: TGCGCCAGCAGCCAAGCCGGGGTGAACACTGAAGCTTTCTTT. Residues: CASSQAGVNTEAFF.

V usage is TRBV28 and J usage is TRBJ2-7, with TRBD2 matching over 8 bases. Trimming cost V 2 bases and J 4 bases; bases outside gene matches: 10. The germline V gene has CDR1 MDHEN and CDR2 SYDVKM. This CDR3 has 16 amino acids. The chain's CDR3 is CASSLDSGSGSYEQYF. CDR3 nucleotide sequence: TGTGCCAGCAGTTTAGATTCCGGGAGCGGGAGTTACGAGCAGTACTTC.

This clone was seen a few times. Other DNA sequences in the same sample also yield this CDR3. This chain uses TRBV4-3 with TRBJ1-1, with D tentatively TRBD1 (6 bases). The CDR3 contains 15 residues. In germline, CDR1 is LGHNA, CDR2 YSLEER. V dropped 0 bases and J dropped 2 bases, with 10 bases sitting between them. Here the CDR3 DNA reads TGCGCCAGCAGCCAAGAGGGCAGGGGAAACACTGAAGCTTTCTTT. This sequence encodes CASSQEGRGNTEAFF.

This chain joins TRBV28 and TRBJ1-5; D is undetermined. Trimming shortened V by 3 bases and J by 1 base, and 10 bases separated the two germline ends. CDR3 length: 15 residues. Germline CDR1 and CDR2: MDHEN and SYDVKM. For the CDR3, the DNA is TGTGCCAGCAGTTTCAAAGGGAGGAGCAATCAGCCCCAGCATTTT. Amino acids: CASSFKGRSNQPQHF.

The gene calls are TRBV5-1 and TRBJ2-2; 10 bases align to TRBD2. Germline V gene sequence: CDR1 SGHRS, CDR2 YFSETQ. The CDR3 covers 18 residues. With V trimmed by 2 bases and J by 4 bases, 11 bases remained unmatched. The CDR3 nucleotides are TGCGCCAGCAGCTTCGGGCTAGCGGGAGATTTGGGCACCGGGGAGCTGTTTTTT. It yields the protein CASSFGLAGDLGTGELFF. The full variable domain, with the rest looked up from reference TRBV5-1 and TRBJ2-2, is KAGVTQTPRYLIKTRGQQVTLSCSPISGHRSVSWYQQTPGQGLQFLFEYFSETQRNKGNFPGRFSGRQFSNSRSEMNVSTLELGDSALYLCASSFGLAGDLGTGELFFGEGSRLTVL.

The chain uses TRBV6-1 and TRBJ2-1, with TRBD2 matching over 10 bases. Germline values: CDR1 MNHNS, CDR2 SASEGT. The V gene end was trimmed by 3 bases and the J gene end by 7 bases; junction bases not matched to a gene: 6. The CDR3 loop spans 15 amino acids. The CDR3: CASSEEGLAVNEQFF. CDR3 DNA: TGTGCCAGCAGTGAGGAAGGACTAGCGGTTAATGAGCAGTTCTTC.

CDR3 DNA sequence: TGTGCCAGCAGCCTAGTCCTAGCGGGCACAGATACGCAGTATTTT. Residues: CASSLVLAGTDTQYF. V gene TRBV11-2 combines with J gene TRBJ2-3, with 7 bases identical to TRBD2. The CDR3 runs 15 residues. The germline V gene has CDR1 SGHAT and CDR2 FQNNGV. Unmatched junction bases numbered 6, after V lost 5 bases and J lost 1 base.

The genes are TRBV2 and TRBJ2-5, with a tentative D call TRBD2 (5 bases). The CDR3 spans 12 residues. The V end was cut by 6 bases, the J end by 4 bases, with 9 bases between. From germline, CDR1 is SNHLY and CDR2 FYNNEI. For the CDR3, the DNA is TGTGCCAGCAGGGTACTAGGAGAGACCCAGTACTTC. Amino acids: CASRVLGETQYF.

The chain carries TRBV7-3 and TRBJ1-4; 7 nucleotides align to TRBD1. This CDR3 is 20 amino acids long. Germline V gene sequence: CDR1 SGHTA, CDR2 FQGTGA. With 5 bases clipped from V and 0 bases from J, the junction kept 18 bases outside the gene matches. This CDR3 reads CASSPWTGKPYSATNEKLFF. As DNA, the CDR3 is TGTGCCAGCAGCCCGTGGACAGGAAAACCTTACTCGGCAACTAATGAAAAACTGTTTTTT.

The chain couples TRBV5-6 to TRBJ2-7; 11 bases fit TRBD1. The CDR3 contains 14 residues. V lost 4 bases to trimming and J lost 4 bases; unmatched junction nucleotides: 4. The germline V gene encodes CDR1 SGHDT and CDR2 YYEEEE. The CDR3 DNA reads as TGTGCCAGCAGCGGGGGGACAGGGGGGTACGAGCAGTACTTC. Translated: CASSGGTGGYEQYF.

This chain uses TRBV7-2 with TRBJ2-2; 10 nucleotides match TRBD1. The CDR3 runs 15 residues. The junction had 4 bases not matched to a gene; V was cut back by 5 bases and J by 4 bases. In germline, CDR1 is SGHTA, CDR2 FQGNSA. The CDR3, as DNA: TGTGCCAGCAGCGACCGGACAGGGGGCACCGGGGAGCTGTTTTTT. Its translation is CASSDRTGGTGELFF.

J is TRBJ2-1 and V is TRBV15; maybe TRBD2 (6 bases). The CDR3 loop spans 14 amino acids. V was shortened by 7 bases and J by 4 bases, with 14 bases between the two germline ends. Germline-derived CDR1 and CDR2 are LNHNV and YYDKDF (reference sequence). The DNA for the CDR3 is TGTGCCACCACCCCGCGCGGGGATTACAATGAGCAGTTCTTC. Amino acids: CATTPRGDYNEQFF.

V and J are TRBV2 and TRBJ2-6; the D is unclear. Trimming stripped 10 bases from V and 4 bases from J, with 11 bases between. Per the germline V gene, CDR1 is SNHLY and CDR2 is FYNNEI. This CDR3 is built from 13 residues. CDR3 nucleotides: TGTGCCACCCTAAAGGAGGGGGCCAACGTCCTGACTTTC. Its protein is CATLKEGANVLTF.

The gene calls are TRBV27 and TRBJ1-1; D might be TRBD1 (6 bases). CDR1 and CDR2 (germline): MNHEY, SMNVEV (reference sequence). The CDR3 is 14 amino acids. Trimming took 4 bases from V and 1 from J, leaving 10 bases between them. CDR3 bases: TGTGCCAGCAGTTCGGGGACACAGAACACTGAAGCTTTCTTT. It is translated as CASSSGTQNTEAFF.